The 3 T cell receptor beta chains below were found in one sample sequenced in a study of cytomegalovirus exposure and HLA in healthy donors. The study ran its PCR with 60 Vbeta and 13 Jbeta primers. Measured with immunoSEQ multiplex PCR; TCRdb has only the in-frame clones, and not every one. Of about 76,000 clones listed, more than 65% are singletons. The sequencing sample was made of PBMCs. The receptors were sampled from a woman in her thirties or forties in good health and CMV-seropositive.

In this sample, this clone turned up once. A read error is likely here: a far larger clone is one base away. V usage is TRBV11-2 and J usage is TRBJ2-1, with 8 bases lining up with TRBD2. J was trimmed by 5 bases and V by 0 bases; bases with no gene match: 9. In germline, CDR1 is SGHAT, CDR2 FQNNGV. This CDR3 comprises 17 residues. The CDR3 loop is CASSLEKLPGGHNEQFF. CDR3 sequence (DNA): TGTGCCAGCAGCTTAGAGAAACTACCGGGAGGGCACAATGAGCAGTTCTTC.

This clone is a singleton in its sample. The V gene is TRBV18, the J gene TRBJ2-7, with a possible D match to TRBD1 (5 bases). V was cut by 0 bases and J by 2 bases, with 8 bases left in between. The CDR3 loop spans 14 amino acids. In germline, CDR1 is KGHSH, CDR2 LQKENI. CDR3: CASSPPGVPYEQYF. The CDR3 region has the DNA TGTGCCAGCTCACCACCAGGGGTCCCCTACGAGCAGTACTTC.

The rearrangement joins TRBV7-8 to TRBJ1-1, with D perhaps matching TRBD1 (5 bases). Between the trimmed V and J ends, which lost 4 bases and 2 bases, there was a span of 14 bases. Germline values: CDR1 SGHVS, CDR2 FQNEAQ. There are 15 residues in the CDR3. The CDR3 loop reads CASSSSRQGNTEAFF. CDR3 coding DNA: TGTGCCAGCAGCTCATCCCGTCAGGGAAACACTGAAGCTTTCTTT.